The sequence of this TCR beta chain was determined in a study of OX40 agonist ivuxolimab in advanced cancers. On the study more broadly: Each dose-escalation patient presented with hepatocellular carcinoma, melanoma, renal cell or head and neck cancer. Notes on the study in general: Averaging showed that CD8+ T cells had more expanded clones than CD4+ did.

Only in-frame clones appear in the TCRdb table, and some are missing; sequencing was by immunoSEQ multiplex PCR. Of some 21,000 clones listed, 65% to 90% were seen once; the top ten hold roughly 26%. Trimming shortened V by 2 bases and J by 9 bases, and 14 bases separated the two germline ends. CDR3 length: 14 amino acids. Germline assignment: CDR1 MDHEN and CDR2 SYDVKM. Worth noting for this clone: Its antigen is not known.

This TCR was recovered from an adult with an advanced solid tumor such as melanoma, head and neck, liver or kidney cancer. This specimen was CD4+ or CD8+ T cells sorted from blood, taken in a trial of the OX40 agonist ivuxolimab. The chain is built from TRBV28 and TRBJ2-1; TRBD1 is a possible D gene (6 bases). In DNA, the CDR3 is TGTGCCAGCAGTTTAGGGGGCTACAGGTCTGAGCAGTTCTTC. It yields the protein CASSLGGYRSEQFF.